These 18 T cell receptor beta chains share one sample of origin, sequenced in a study of blood T cell repertoires in COVID-19. Measured with immunoSEQ multiplex PCR; TCRdb has only the in-frame clones, and not every one. The sample holds hundreds of thousands of clones; 88% are singletons and the top ten take 5.5% to 7.5%. Material for sequencing was peripheral blood. These receptors were taken from a woman in her 70s with COVID-19, enrolled during active disease.

The rearrangement links TRBV24-1 to TRBJ2-5, with D tentatively TRBD2 (5 bases). V shed 4 bases and J shed 2 bases, with 13 bases lying between them. Germline lookup yields CDR1 KGHDR and CDR2 SFDVKD. This CDR3 is built from 15 residues. The CDR3 DNA reads TGTGCCACCAGTGACCCGACTACCGGTCAAGAGACCCAGTACTTC. As protein: CATSDPTTGQETQYF.

V usage is TRBV6-5 and J usage is TRBJ1-2; 8 bases map to TRBD1. In germline, CDR1 is MNHEY, CDR2 SVGAGI. The CDR3 has 15 residues. V was pared by 2 bases and J by 7 bases, with 9 bases of the junction left unmatched. The CDR3 spells CASSYGGRGLSGYTF. The CDR3 nucleotides are TGTGCCAGCAGTTACGGGGGCAGGGGGCTTTCTGGCTACACCTTC.

The rearrangement links TRBV7-9 to TRBJ2-7; D unresolved. The CDR3 loop spans 13 amino acids. Germline V CDR1 and CDR2: SEHNR, FQNEAQ (reference sequence). Deletions cut 5 bases from V and 2 bases from J, with 10 bases between. In DNA, the CDR3 is TGTGCCAGCAGCCCACCGGTAACCTACGAGCAGTACTTC. Translated: CASSPPVTYEQYF.

CDR3 bases: TGTGCCAGCAGTCGGGACAGGATAAACGAGCAGTACTTC. This sequence encodes CASSRDRINEQYF. J is TRBJ2-7 and V is TRBV11-2, with 8 bases that match TRBD1. V trimming: 6 bases; J trimming: 5 bases; junction bases outside the gene matches: 6. Per germline, CDR1 SGHAT and CDR2 FQNNGV. The CDR3 has 13 residues.

The V call is TRBV7-2, the J call TRBJ2-1; TRBD1 matches 9 bases. The J segment lost 8 bases and the V segment lost 5 bases, leaving 10 bases of the junction unmatched. There are 15 residues in the CDR3. In germline, CDR1 is SGHTA, CDR2 FQGNSA. In DNA, the CDR3 is TGTGCCAGCAGCCCAGCGACAGGGGGTCGGGATGAGCAGTTCTTC. As protein: CASSPATGGRDEQFF.

The genes are TRBV7-9 and TRBJ2-2; tentative D call: TRBD1 (5 bases). CDR3 length: 14 amino acids. The V end lost 5 bases, the J end lost 1 base, and 8 bases lay between the germline ends. CDR1 is SEHNR, CDR2 FQNEAQ, per germline (reference sequence). CDR3: CASSVDRNTGELFF. In DNA form, the CDR3 reads TGTGCCAGCAGCGTAGACAGGAACACCGGGGAGCTGTTTTTT.

V and J are TRBV3-1 (or the pseudogene TRBV3-2) and TRBJ1-6; D perhaps matches TRBD1 (5 bases). Germline V lookup: CDR1 LGHDT, CDR2 YNNKEL (reference sequence). The CDR3 is 17 residues long. The germline V and J ends were trimmed by 1 base and 7 bases, with 17 bases remaining between them. Here the CDR3 DNA reads TGTGCCAGCAGCCAAGGTCTGGGGGGACCAGGGAATTCACCCCTCCACTTT. It codes for CASSQGLGGPGNSPLHF.

This clone has a handful of counts. V usage is TRBV6-5 and J usage is TRBJ2-2, with D unclear. Germline V gene lookup returns CDR1 MNHEY and CDR2 SVGAGI. V dropped 2 bases and J dropped 2 bases, with 9 bases sitting between them. This CDR3 contains 15 residues. CDR3 loop: CASSYGHGNTGELFF. The CDR3 region has the DNA TGTGCCAGCAGTTACGGGCACGGAAACACCGGGGAGCTGTTTTTT.

The chain uses TRBV25-1 and TRBJ2-5, with no clear D. Germline V gene data show CDR1 as MGHDK and CDR2 as SYGVNS. The V end lost 2 bases, the J end lost 3 bases, and 13 bases lay between the germline ends. This CDR3 spans 15 amino acids. DNA for the CDR3: TGTGCCAGCAGTGAAGAGAGAGGTCTCAAAGAGACCCAGTACTTC. This translates into CASSEERGLKETQYF.

This clone has only one observation. The chain has TRBV5-1 and TRBJ2-2; TRBD2 aligns across 16 bases. Germline loops: CDR1 SGHRS, CDR2 YFSETQ. With 4 bases clipped from V and 6 bases from J, the junction kept 9 bases outside the gene matches. The CDR3 totals 18 residues. CDR3 DNA sequence: TGCGCCAGCAGCCTACACGGGACTAGCGGGGGGGGCGCCGGGGAGCTGTTTTTT. Translating it yields CASSLHGTSGGGAGELFF.

This sequence joins TRBV5-6 and TRBJ2-3; D is possibly TRBD2 (5 bases). Per the germline V gene, CDR1 is SGHDT and CDR2 is YYEEEE. V was cut by 5 bases and J by 6 bases, with 16 bases left in between. This CDR3 has 14 amino acids. CDR3 protein: CASRQLGNTDTQYF. The CDR3 region has the DNA TGTGCCAGCAGACAACTAGGGAATACTGATACGCAGTATTTT.

In its sample, this clone was seen a few times. The chain employs TRBV29-1 and TRBJ2-1; D is ambiguous. Germline V gene sequence: CDR1 SQVTM, CDR2 ANQGSEA. V gave up 7 bases and J gave up 0 bases, with 7 bases separating them. The CDR3 is made up of 12 amino acids. The CDR3 sequence: CSGSSSYNEQFF. CDR3 DNA sequence: TGCAGCGGGTCTAGCTCCTACAATGAGCAGTTCTTC.

This chain links TRBV29-1 with TRBJ1-2; D uncertain. The V gene lost 0 bases and the J gene lost 2 bases, with 13 bases spanning the gap. Germline-derived CDR1 and CDR2 are SQVTM and ANQGSEA. The CDR3 consists of 15 residues. CDR3 region: CSVEDSGSPNYGYTF. The DNA of the CDR3 is TGCAGCGTTGAAGATTCGGGTTCTCCCAACTATGGCTACACCTTC.

A few counts support this clone. The chain combines TRBV7-3 with TRBJ2-7, with D perhaps matching TRBD1 (6 bases). The V and J ends lost 2 bases and 2 bases respectively, with 13 bases between them. This CDR3 spans 15 amino acids. From germline, CDR1 is SGHTA and CDR2 FQGTGA. The CDR3 is CASSLDGSGAYEQYF. CDR3 bases: TGTGCCAGCAGCTTAGATGGGTCAGGGGCCTACGAGCAGTACTTC.

The chain employs TRBV5-1 and TRBJ1-4; a possible D gene is TRBD1 (6 bases). There are 15 residues in the CDR3. Germline V CDR1 and CDR2: SGHRS, YFSETQ. Trimming cost V 3 bases and J 4 bases, with 13 bases left between them. The CDR3 DNA sequence: TGCGCCAGCAGCTCCCAGGACAGTTTTAATGAAAAACTGTTTTTT. Translating gives CASSSQDSFNEKLFF.

In DNA form, the CDR3 reads TGCAGTGCTAGGAGAGAGACCCAGTACTTC. As protein: CSARRETQYF. The V gene is TRBV20-1, the J gene TRBJ2-5, with unresolved D. The CDR3 is 10 amino acids. Germline-derived CDR1 and CDR2 are DFQATT and SNEGSKA (reference sequence). V was cut by 3 bases and J by 4 bases, with 3 bases left in between.

This chain's CDR3 is CASSPGVAGVDEQYF. CDR3 nucleotides: TGTGCCAGCTCACCAGGCGTAGCGGGGGTCGACGAGCAGTACTTC. V is TRBV18 and J is TRBJ2-7; 9 nucleotides match TRBD2. The CDR3 loop spans 15 amino acids. Trimming at V came to 2 bases and at J to 5 bases, leaving 7 bases not matched to a gene. CDR1 is KGHSH, CDR2 LQKENI, per germline.

The chain couples TRBV11-2 to TRBJ1-2; D call uncertain. The CDR3 has 15 residues. Trimming left V 0 bases short and J 4 bases short, with 12 bases between. CDR1 is SGHAT and CDR2 is FQNNGV in the germline V gene. CDR3: CASSLEKAGSYGYTF. In nucleotides, the CDR3 is TGTGCCAGCAGCTTAGAAAAGGCGGGGTCCTATGGCTACACCTTC. Full variable domain (missing parts from reference TRBV11-2 and TRBJ1-2): EAGVAQSPRYKIIEKRQSVAFWCNPISGHATLYWYQQILGQGPKLLIQFQNNGVVDDSQLPKDRFSAERLKGVDSTLKIQPAKLEDSAVYLCASSLEKAGSYGYTFGSGTRLTVV.